A selection of T cell receptor beta chains follows, all from one sample in a study of T cell responses to AZD1222 COVID-19 vaccine. Assay: immunoSEQ multiplex PCR; the TCRdb copy retains only in-frame clones and omits some. This sample has some 150,000 clones, with 80% to 95% found just once. The sample here was peripheral blood, taken on day 0 of AZD1222 vaccination. These receptors originate from an adult in good health. Both conserved end residues are part of each CDR3. The D gene is left open where the match is weak. Clone size is given for some rows only: seen once, a few or many times, or a class if the clone is expanded.

V	D	J	size	CDR3	DNA
TRBV28	.	TRBJ1-5	.	CASSPTYPLDQPQHF	TGTGCCAGCAGTCCCACATACCCTTTGGATCAGCCCCAGCATTTT
TRBV7-8	.	TRBJ2-3	.	CASSWGTGRAQYF	TGTGCCAGCAGCTGGGGGACTGGACGGGCGCAGTATTTT
TRBV19	.	TRBJ2-2	.	CASSIRGRTTGELFF	TGTGCCAGTAGTATTCGGGGTAGGACAACCGGGGAGCTGTTTTTT
TRBV19	.	TRBJ2-7	.	CASSTHRFGGSYEQYF	TGTGCCAGTAGTACACACCGGTTCGGAGGCTCCTACGAGCAGTACTTC
TRBV7-9	TRBD1	TRBJ1-1	once	CASSLGGVQGARVNTEAFF	TGTGCCAGCAGCTTAGGAGGGGTTCAGGGGGCGCGGGTGAACACTGAAGCTTTCTTT
TRBV7-2	TRBD2	TRBJ2-1	.	CASSPQSGSYNEQFF	TGTGCCAGCAGCCCACAAAGCGGGAGTTACAATGAGCAGTTCTTC
TRBV6-6	.	TRBJ2-3	once	CASGWREAKSTDTQYF	TGTGCCAGCGGATGGAGGGAGGCAAAGAGCACAGATACGCAGTATTTT
TRBV2	.	TRBJ1-2	.	CASSEGRVGRYGYTF	TGTGCCAGCAGTGAAGGGAGGGTTGGACGCTATGGCTACACCTTC
TRBV18	.	TRBJ1-4	few	CASSPERNEKLFF	TGTGCCAGCTCCCCAGAAAGGAATGAAAAACTGTTTTTT
TRBV20-1	.	TRBJ1-5	.	CSASRNQPQHF	TGCAGTGCTAGTCGCAATCAGCCCCAGCATTTT
TRBV2	.	TRBJ2-1	.	CASSRQSSYNEQFF	TGTGCCAGCAGTCGGCAGAGCTCCTACAATGAGCAGTTCTTC
TRBV7-9	.	TRBJ1-4	.	CASSLVAENEKLFF	TGTGCCAGCAGCTTAGTGGCAGAAAATGAAAAACTGTTTTTT